Below, 30 T cell receptor beta chains from the same sample are listed, as sequenced in a study of cytomegalovirus exposure and HLA in healthy donors. The PCR had 60 Vbeta and 13 Jbeta primers. Clones were sequenced by immunoSEQ multiplex PCR, and TCRdb holds only the in-frame ones, with some missing. The sample records some 130,000 clones, approximately 85% being singletons. The specimen was PBMCs. Receptors were obtained from a woman aged 30 to 39 in good health and CMV-seropositive.

The chain recombines TRBV29-1 with TRBJ2-3; 8 nucleotides agree with TRBD2. CDR3 size: 13 residues. Germline lookup yields CDR1 SQVTM and CDR2 ANQGSEA. V was clipped by 5 bases and J by 6 bases; unmatched bases: 7. The DNA of the CDR3 is TGCAGCGTTAGCGGGAGACTAGTGGATACGCAGTATTTT. Encoded protein: CSVSGRLVDTQYF.

In regard to this clone: Other DNA sequences in this sample translate to the same CDR3. The chain combines TRBV28 with TRBJ2-7; 9 bases align to TRBD2. CDR1 is MDHEN and CDR2 is SYDVKM in the germline V gene. The J segment lost 0 bases and the V segment lost 2 bases, leaving 2 bases of the junction unmatched. The length of the CDR3 is 15 residues. The CDR3 is CASSLGGGASYEQYF. In DNA, the CDR3 is TGTGCCAGCAGTTTAGGCGGGGGGGCCTCCTACGAGCAGTACTTC.

The rearrangement links TRBV7-3 to TRBJ2-3; 9 nucleotides line up with TRBD1. J lost 4 bases, V lost 4 bases, and 3 bases had no gene match. Germline CDR1 SGHTA, CDR2 FQGTGA. This CDR3 is built from 14 residues. The CDR3 DNA sequence: TGTGCCAGCAGCTCGACAGGGGGTCCAGATACGCAGTATTTT. Translating it yields CASSSTGGPDTQYF.

The chain employs TRBV7-3 and TRBJ2-1; 7 bases agree with TRBD2. After removal of 2 bases from V and 2 bases from J, the junction contained 9 bases not matched to a gene. The CDR3 loop spans 17 amino acids. In germline, CDR1 is SGHTA, CDR2 FQGTGA. Here the CDR3 DNA reads TGTGCCAGCAGCTTAGCGGGTCGAGCGGGAACCTACAATGAGCAGTTCTTC. Protein: CASSLAGRAGTYNEQFF.

The rearrangement joins TRBV7-3 to TRBJ1-2; D remains ambiguous. Germline V CDR1 and CDR2: SGHTA, FQGTGA. The CDR3 has 13 residues. V was clipped by 3 bases and J by 4 bases, with 9 bases between them. This CDR3 reads CASSFGSGYGYTF. The CDR3 nucleotides are TGTGCCAGCAGCTTCGGTTCTGGCTATGGCTACACCTTC.

The rearrangement joins TRBV6-1 to TRBJ1-1; TRBD1 is a possible D gene (5 bases). This CDR3 is 14 amino acids long. V lost 0 bases and J 12 bases, leaving 17 bases between the germline ends. Germline lookup yields CDR1 MNHNS and CDR2 SASEGT. Written as DNA, the CDR3 is TGTGCCAGCAGTGAAGCGCTTCAAGGGGATCCTACTTTCTTT. Protein: CASSEALQGDPTFF.

The chain employs TRBV5-1 and TRBJ2-7; 8 positions match TRBD1. The V segment lost 0 bases and the J segment 0 bases; nucleotides outside the gene matches: 2. The CDR3 has 15 residues. Per the germline V gene, CDR1 is SGHRS and CDR2 is YFSETQ. CDR3 in amino acids: CASSLGQGISYEQYF. The CDR3 nucleotides read TGCGCCAGCAGCTTGGGACAGGGGATCTCCTACGAGCAGTACTTC.

This chain connects TRBV11-2 to TRBJ2-7, with D perhaps TRBD1 (6 bases). The CDR3 covers 13 residues. V was cut by 3 bases and J by 6 bases, with 12 bases left in between. Germline V lookup: CDR1 SGHAT, CDR2 FQNNGV. For the CDR3, the DNA is TGTGCCAGCAGCTTTGCAAGGGGGAGCGAGCAGTACTTC. Residues: CASSFARGSEQYF.

This clone showed up just once. J is TRBJ2-7 and V is TRBV25-1; D is unclear. This CDR3 has 13 residues. Germline CDR1 reads MGHDK; CDR2 reads SYGVNS. The V end lost 5 bases, the J end lost 6 bases, and 14 bases lay between the germline ends. This chain's CDR3 is CASSTVAHVEQYF. As DNA, the CDR3 is TGTGCCAGCAGTACCGTAGCCCACGTCGAGCAGTACTTC.

V gene TRBV6-5 combines with J gene TRBJ2-2, with 7 bases aligning to TRBD2. Germline V gene lookup returns CDR1 MNHEY and CDR2 SVGAGI. CDR3 size: 14 residues. J lost 6 bases, V lost 5 bases, and 6 bases had no gene match. The CDR3 region is CASSVGLVSGELFF. Written as DNA, the CDR3 is TGTGCCAGCAGTGTCGGACTAGTCTCCGGGGAGCTGTTTTTT.

The V call is TRBV5-6, the J call TRBJ1-5; no firm D call. Germline V gives CDR1 SGHDT, CDR2 YYEEEE. Trimming left V 3 bases short and J 2 bases short, with 12 bases between. CDR3 length equals 15 residues. The CDR3 here is CASSSQRGGNQPQHF. The CDR3 bases are TGTGCCAGCAGCTCTCAGAGAGGAGGCAATCAGCCCCAGCATTTT.

The chain carries TRBV2 and TRBJ1-4, with D possibly TRBD1 on 6 matching bases. This CDR3 comprises 18 residues. CDR1 is SNHLY, CDR2 FYNNEI, per germline. With 0 bases removed from V and 4 bases from J, the gap between germline ends came to 18 bases. DNA of the CDR3: TGTGCCAGCAGTGAAGCGGGGAGTAGGACAGTGATTAATGAAAAACTGTTTTTT. Protein product: CASSEAGSRTVINEKLFF.

V is TRBV11-2 and J is TRBJ2-2; possible D gene TRBD2, 6 bases. Trimming left V 5 bases short and J 0 bases short, with 13 bases between. Per the germline V gene, CDR1 is SGHAT and CDR2 is FQNNGV. The CDR3 contains 16 residues. CDR3 DNA: TGTGCCAGCAGCATGTTGCGGGGAGCGAACACCGGGGAGCTGTTTTTT. Its protein product is CASSMLRGANTGELFF.

The rearrangement uses TRBV5-8 and TRBJ2-5; D is undetermined. Trimming stripped 2 bases from V and 4 bases from J, with 12 bases between. This CDR3 comprises 14 residues. CDR1 and CDR2 from the germline V gene are SGHTS and YDEGEE. CDR3 protein: CASSLVSGGETQYF. The CDR3 nucleotides are TGTGCCAGCAGCTTAGTATCCGGTGGAGAGACCCAGTACTTC.

V usage is TRBV9 and J usage is TRBJ2-3; 8 nucleotides align to TRBD2. V lost 0 bases, J lost 0 bases, and 15 bases stayed unmatched. Germline V CDR1 and CDR2: SGDLS, YYNGEE. The length of the CDR3 is 20 residues. The DNA of the CDR3 is TGTGCCAGCAGCGTAGCGGGGGGGAATCGAGGGGTCCGGAGCACAGATACGCAGTATTTT. Encoded protein: CASSVAGGNRGVRSTDTQYF.

V is TRBV28 and J is TRBJ1-5; D not certain. Deletions cut 6 bases from V and 7 bases from J, with 16 bases between. Germline V lookup: CDR1 MDHEN, CDR2 SYDVKM. The CDR3 has 14 amino acids. The CDR3 reads CASRQSLGRQPQHF. The CDR3 DNA reads as TGTGCCAGCAGACAAAGTTTGGGCCGACAGCCCCAGCATTTT.

The chain uses TRBV15 and TRBJ1-3; D gene unclear. Germline assignment: CDR1 LNHNV and CDR2 YYDKDF (reference sequence). There are 14 residues in the CDR3. V lost 3 bases and J lost 0, with 6 bases in between. CDR3 sequence: CATSRKSSGNTIYF. Here the CDR3 DNA reads TGTGCCACCAGCAGGAAGAGCTCTGGAAACACCATATATTTT.

V usage is TRBV7-6 and J usage is TRBJ1-1, with a weak D call TRBD1 (6 bases). The CDR3 extends over 15 amino acids. The V end lost 1 base, the J end lost 3 bases, and 12 bases lay between the germline ends. CDR1 and CDR2 from the germline V gene are SGHVS and FNYEAQ. The CDR3, as DNA: TGTGCCAGCAGCTTAGAGGGGGGGAGATACACTGAAGCTTTCTTT. Translating it yields CASSLEGGRYTEAFF.

The rearrangement links TRBV5-1 to TRBJ2-7; 8 positions match TRBD2. The CDR3 runs 14 residues. The V gene's germline CDR1 is SGHRS and CDR2 YFSETQ. V lost 4 bases, J lost 2 bases, and 5 bases stayed unmatched. This CDR3 is CASSVSGGTYEQYF. CDR3 nucleotide sequence: TGCGCCAGCAGCGTAAGCGGGGGAACCTACGAGCAGTACTTC. Drawing the rest from reference TRBV5-1 and TRBJ2-7, the complete variable domain is KAGVTQTPRYLIKTRGQQVTLSCSPISGHRSVSWYQQTPGQGLQFLFEYFSETQRNKGNFPGRFSGRQFSNSRSEMNVSTLELGDSALYLCASSVSGGTYEQYFGPGTRLTVT.

Only a few counts were recorded for this clone. The same CDR3 is also encoded by other DNA sequences in this sample. The chain uses TRBV11-2 and TRBJ1-1; D gene ambiguous. Germline V CDR1 and CDR2: SGHAT, FQNNGV. The ends were cut back, 1 base at V and 5 bases at J, with 8 bases in the middle. The CDR3 sequence is 13 residues long. CDR3 nucleotides: TGTGCCAGCAGCTTAGGGGCAGGAACTGAAGCTTTCTTT. Translation: CASSLGAGTEAFF.

In DNA form, the CDR3 reads TGTGCCGCGGGACAGGGGGCCTTGGGCACTGAAGCTTTCTTT. Translated: CAAGQGALGTEAFF. V and J are TRBV19 and TRBJ1-1, with 12 bases matching TRBD1. In germline, CDR1 is LNHDA, CDR2 SQIVND (reference sequence). J lost 4 bases, V lost 11 bases, and 8 bases had no gene match. The length of the CDR3 is 14 residues. Complete variable domain (other parts from reference TRBV19 and TRBJ1-1): DGGITQSPKYLFRKEGQNVTLSCEQNLNHDAMYWYRQDPGQGLRLIYYSQIVNDFQKGDIAEGYSVSREKKESFPLTVTSAQKNPTAFYLCAAGQGALGTEAFFGQGTRLTVV.

This chain connects TRBV6-5 to TRBJ1-2; tentatively, D is TRBD1 (5 bases). This CDR3 region has 12 residues. From germline, CDR1 is MNHEY and CDR2 SVGAGI. Between the trimmed V and J ends, which lost 8 bases and 2 bases, there was a span of 9 bases. The CDR3 here is CASWTPNYGYTF. In nucleotides, the CDR3 is TGTGCCAGCTGGACACCCAACTATGGCTACACCTTC.

The rearrangement joins TRBV10-3 to TRBJ2-1; possibly TRBD1 for D (5 bases). V lost 4 bases and J 5 bases, leaving 21 bases between the germline ends. This CDR3 spans 17 amino acids. Germline CDR1 and CDR2: ENHRY and SYGVKD. The CDR3: CAISVGAGKGYDNEQFF. CDR3 coding DNA: TGTGCCATCAGTGTTGGGGCAGGGAAAGGGTACGACAATGAGCAGTTCTTC.

V and J are TRBV5-6 and TRBJ2-1, with a tentative D call TRBD2 (6 bases). The CDR3 consists of 14 residues. Trimming took off 0 bases at V and 6 bases at J, with 10 bases between the two ends. Germline assignment: CDR1 SGHDT and CDR2 YYEEEE. CDR3 protein: CASSLGLALNEQFF. CDR3 coding DNA: TGTGCCAGCAGCTTGGGTCTAGCGCTCAATGAGCAGTTCTTC.

The rearrangement links TRBV7-3 to TRBJ1-1; weak D call: TRBD1 (6 bases). The CDR3 has 15 residues. Per the germline V gene, CDR1 is SGHTA and CDR2 is FQGTGA. The germline V and J ends were trimmed by 1 base and 5 bases, with 14 bases remaining between them. The CDR3 coding sequence is TGTGCCAGCAGCTTAAATCCGGACAGAAGGACTGAAGCTTTCTTT. It encodes CASSLNPDRRTEAFF. Looking up the rest from reference TRBV7-3 and TRBJ1-1 gives the full variable domain: GAGVSQTPSNKVTEKGKYVELRCDPISGHTALYWYRQSLGQGPEFLIYFQGTGAADDSGLPNDRFFAVRPEGSVSTLKIQRTERGDSAVYLCASSLNPDRRTEAFFGQGTRLTVV.

The rearrangement joins TRBV4-1 to TRBJ2-1; 14 bases align to TRBD2. CDR3 size: 16 residues. Germline V gene data show CDR1 as MGHRA and CDR2 as YSYEKL. V shed 4 bases, J shed 8 bases, and the junction held 7 bases outside the gene matches. The CDR3 is CASSLSTSGGAYEQFF. The CDR3 nucleotides are TGCGCCAGCAGCCTGTCGACTAGCGGGGGGGCCTATGAGCAGTTCTTC.

V usage is TRBV5-6 and J usage is TRBJ1-2; TRBD1 matches at 9 bases. The CDR3 is made up of 13 amino acids. Germline V CDR1 and CDR2: SGHDT, YYEEEE. The V and J ends lost 4 bases and 7 bases, in that order; junction bases with no gene match: 5. CDR3 loop: CASSARTGAGYTF. As DNA, the CDR3 is TGTGCCAGCAGCGCCCGGACAGGGGCTGGCTACACCTTC.

This clone was observed once. The chain recombines TRBV6-1 with TRBJ1-1; a possible D gene is TRBD1 (6 bases). Germline V CDR1 and CDR2: MNHNS, SASEGT. This CDR3 has 14 residues. Trimming took off 6 bases at V and 0 bases at J, with 11 bases between the two ends. CDR3 sequence: CASRPGHLNTEAFF. The CDR3 region has the DNA TGTGCCAGCAGACCGGGACACCTGAACACTGAAGCTTTCTTT.

The V and J genes are TRBV2 and TRBJ1-2, with D perhaps matching TRBD1 (6 bases). The germline CDR1 and CDR2 sequences are SNHLY and FYNNEI. Trimming took off 7 bases at V and 12 bases at J, with 15 bases between the two ends. This CDR3 region has 11 residues. In nucleotides, the CDR3 is TGTGCCAGCAAGCTGGGGGCTGGGGACACCTTC. Amino acid sequence: CASKLGAGDTF. The full variable domain, in which reference TRBV2 and TRBJ1-2 provide the parts outside the CDR3, is EPEVTQTPSHQVTQMGQEVILRCVPISNHLYFYWYRQILGQKVEFLVSFYNNEISEKSEIFDDQFSVERPDGSNFTLKIRSTKLEDSAMYFCASKLGAGDTFGSGTRLTVV.

A single count supports this clone. The chain has TRBV27 and TRBJ2-5; no reliable D call. The tail of the sequence fits TRBJ2-7 better, so the J call may be wrong. This CDR3 comprises 13 residues. Germline values: CDR1 MNHEY, CDR2 SMNVEV (reference sequence). CDR3: CASSLYSSYEQYF. The DNA of the CDR3 is TGTGCCAGCAGTTTATATAGCTCCTACGAGCAGTACTTC.